This TCR beta chain was profiled in a study of blood T cells in healthy people across ages. After removal of 2 bases from V and 3 bases from J, the junction contained 5 bases not matched to a gene. The CDR3 contains 15 residues. In germline, CDR1 is MGHRA, CDR2 YSYEKL. Primers used in a second PCR of about 6 to 12 cycles were a sample-barcoded 5' primer and a J-beta primer mix. TCRdb re-called the 5' RACE reads with MiXCR, one entry per CDR3 protein. The profile shows roughly 1,500,000 distinct CDR3 sequences, approximately 38% of them singletons. Sequencing input: blood. This chain uses TRBV4-1 with TRBJ2-3; TRBD2 matches 7 bases. This TCR derives from a woman younger than 30 in good health. CDR3 amino acids: CASSQLRAGTDTQYF. The CDR3 region has the DNA TGCGCCAGCAGCCAATTGAGAGCGGGAACAGATACGCAGTATTTT.